Listed below are T cell receptor beta chains from one sample, sequenced in a study of cytomegalovirus exposure and HLA in healthy donors. Clones were sequenced by immunoSEQ multiplex PCR, and TCRdb holds only the in-frame ones, with some missing. This table has some 170,000 clones, around 80% appearing once. Sequenced sample: PBMCs. The receptors stem from a man younger than 35 in good health and CMV-seropositive. Each CDR3 is given with its conserved first and last residue. Each record gives: clone size, J gene, D gene, CDR3 length, V gene, CDR3 protein, CDR3 DNA. The D gene is left open where the match is weak. Some rows mark clone size as missing; the rest say once, few, many or name a class of expanded clone.

abundance: -; j_gene: TRBJ2-7; d_gene: TRBD1; len: 13; v_gene: TRBV29-1; CDR3aa: CSVPGTVSYEQYF; CDR3nt: TGCAGCGTGCCCGGGACAGTCTCCTACGAGCAGTACTTC
abundance: -; j_gene: TRBJ1-6; d_gene: TRBD1; len: 15; v_gene: TRBV5-4; CDR3aa: CASSLGQGLNSPLHF; CDR3nt: TGTGCCAGCAGCTTAGGACAGGGCCTAAATTCACCCCTCCACTTT
abundance: -; j_gene: TRBJ2-1; d_gene: -; len: 14; v_gene: TRBV5-1; CDR3aa: CASSLDSSYNEQFF; CDR3nt: TGCGCCAGCAGCTTGGACAGCTCCTACAATGAGCAGTTCTTC
abundance: -; j_gene: TRBJ2-7; d_gene: -; len: 13; v_gene: TRBV6-1; CDR3aa: CASSGLGPYEQYF; CDR3nt: TGTGCCAGCAGTGGTCTTGGGCCCTACGAGCAGTACTTC
abundance: -; j_gene: TRBJ1-5; d_gene: -; len: 14; v_gene: TRBV9; CDR3aa: CASSVGEASQPQHF; CDR3nt: TGTGCCAGCAGCGTTGGGGAGGCTAGTCAGCCCCAGCATTTT
abundance: -; j_gene: TRBJ1-4; d_gene: -; len: 14; v_gene: TRBV19; CDR3aa: CASSNRAFGEKLFF; CDR3nt: TGTGCCAGTAGTAACAGGGCTTTTGGTGAAAAACTGTTTTTT
abundance: -; j_gene: TRBJ1-1; d_gene: -; len: 13; v_gene: TRBV19; CDR3aa: CASSMRENTEAFF; CDR3nt: TGTGCCAGTAGTATGAGGGAGAACACTGAAGCTTTCTTT
abundance: -; j_gene: TRBJ2-7; d_gene: -; len: 14; v_gene: TRBV27; CDR3aa: CASSLSVRAYEQYF; CDR3nt: TGTGCCAGCAGTTTATCGGTCAGGGCCTACGAGCAGTACTTC
abundance: once; j_gene: TRBJ2-7; d_gene: TRBD1; len: 14; v_gene: TRBV7-9; CDR3aa: CASSPRTGAGEQYF; CDR3nt: TGTGCCAGCAGCCCCAGGACAGGAGCCGGCGAGCAGTACTTC
abundance: few; j_gene: TRBJ2-2; d_gene: TRBD2; len: 18; v_gene: TRBV25-1; CDR3aa: CASSVRGTSGGGVGELFF; CDR3nt: TGTGCCAGCAGTGTTAGAGGGACTAGCGGGGGTGGGGTCGGGGAGCTGTTTTTT
abundance: -; j_gene: TRBJ2-7; d_gene: -; len: 14; v_gene: TRBV11-3; CDR3aa: CASSESDVSDEQYF; CDR3nt: TGTGCCAGCAGCGAGTCGGACGTTAGCGACGAGCAGTACTTC
abundance: -; j_gene: TRBJ1-2; d_gene: TRBD1; len: 18; v_gene: TRBV30; CDR3aa: CAWISEGARLGSNYGYTF; CDR3nt: TGTGCCTGGATTTCGGAGGGGGCGCGTTTAGGATCGAACTATGGCTACACCTTC
abundance: -; j_gene: TRBJ1-2; d_gene: -; len: 15; v_gene: TRBV2; CDR3aa: CASSDRVIGDYGYTF; CDR3nt: TGTGCCAGCAGTGACAGGGTTATAGGGGACTATGGCTACACCTTC
abundance: -; j_gene: TRBJ1-1; d_gene: -; len: 15; v_gene: TRBV2; CDR3aa: CASSVLRGRNTEAFF; CDR3nt: TGTGCCAGCAGTGTTCTGCGAGGGAGAAACACTGAAGCTTTCTTT
abundance: few; j_gene: TRBJ2-6; d_gene: -; len: 13; v_gene: TRBV5-8; CDR3aa: CASSLTGANGLTF; CDR3nt: TGTGCCAGCAGCTTGACTGGGGCCAACGGCCTGACTTTC
abundance: -; j_gene: TRBJ1-1; d_gene: -; len: 13; v_gene: TRBV7-3; CDR3aa: CASSVGQFTEAFF; CDR3nt: TGTGCCAGCAGCGTCGGACAGTTCACTGAAGCTTTCTTT
abundance: many; j_gene: TRBJ1-2; d_gene: -; len: 16; v_gene: TRBV5-1; CDR3aa: CASSLDQGSSMGGYTF; CDR3nt: TGCGCCAGCAGCTTGGATCAGGGTTCCTCTATGGGAGGCTACACCTTC
abundance: few; j_gene: TRBJ1-2; d_gene: -; len: 16; v_gene: TRBV4-1; CDR3aa: CASSQAGPLDKDGYTF; CDR3nt: TGCGCCAGCAGCCAAGCAGGCCCACTTGATAAAGATGGCTACACCTTC
abundance: -; j_gene: TRBJ1-2; d_gene: -; len: 15; v_gene: TRBV7-6; CDR3aa: CASSSSLSSSYGYTF; CDR3nt: TGTGCCAGCAGCTCCTCCCTGTCTTCTTCCTATGGCTACACCTTC
abundance: -; j_gene: TRBJ2-1; d_gene: TRBD2; len: 15; v_gene: TRBV7-2; CDR3aa: CASSRRRGDYNEQFF; CDR3nt: TGTGCCAGCAGCCGGCGGCGGGGGGACTACAATGAGCAGTTCTTC
abundance: -; j_gene: TRBJ1-5; d_gene: -; len: 16; v_gene: TRBV7-2; CDR3aa: CASSLEVGRGDQPQHF; CDR3nt: TGTGCCAGCAGCTTAGAAGTGGGCAGGGGCGATCAGCCCCAGCATTTT
abundance: -; j_gene: TRBJ2-3; d_gene: -; len: 12; v_gene: TRBV4-1; CDR3aa: CASSQGSETQYF; CDR3nt: TGCGCCAGCAGCCAAGGGTCTGAGACGCAGTATTTT
abundance: -; j_gene: TRBJ2-3; d_gene: -; len: 17; v_gene: TRBV9; CDR3aa: CASSVEGGGYRTDTQYF; CDR3nt: TGTGCCAGCAGCGTAGAGGGTGGAGGTTACCGCACAGATACGCAGTATTTT
abundance: -; j_gene: TRBJ2-2; d_gene: TRBD2; len: 17; v_gene: TRBV4-1; CDR3aa: CASSQALAGVRTGELFF; CDR3nt: TGCGCCAGCAGCCAAGCTCTAGCGGGAGTGAGAACCGGGGAGCTGTTTTTT
abundance: -; j_gene: TRBJ2-3; d_gene: -; len: 14; v_gene: TRBV18; CDR3aa: CASSLSRLPDTQYF; CDR3nt: TGTGCCAGCTCACTGTCCAGACTACCAGATACGCAGTATTTT
abundance: -; j_gene: TRBJ2-4; d_gene: -; len: 14; v_gene: TRBV2; CDR3aa: CASSEELASNIQYF; CDR3nt: TGTGCCAGCAGTGAGGAACTAGCCTCTAACATTCAGTACTTC
abundance: -; j_gene: TRBJ1-1; d_gene: -; len: 16; v_gene: TRBV9; CDR3aa: CASSVESTPSRTEAFF; CDR3nt: TGTGCCAGCAGCGTAGAATCGACCCCTAGTAGGACTGAAGCTTTCTTT
abundance: -; j_gene: TRBJ1-5; d_gene: TRBD1; len: 14; v_gene: TRBV2; CDR3aa: CASRDRVSNQPQHF; CDR3nt: TGTGCCAGCAGGGACAGGGTGAGCAATCAGCCCCAGCATTTT
abundance: -; j_gene: TRBJ1-4; d_gene: -; len: 15; v_gene: TRBV7-9; CDR3aa: CASSPKARTNEKLFF; CDR3nt: TGTGCCAGCAGCCCCAAGGCCAGGACTAATGAAAAACTGTTTTTT
abundance: once; j_gene: TRBJ1-4; d_gene: -; len: 14; v_gene: TRBV19; CDR3aa: CASSGGIAGEKLFF; CDR3nt: TGTGCCAGTAGTGGAGGGATTGCTGGGGAAAAACTGTTTTTT
abundance: -; j_gene: TRBJ2-1; d_gene: -; len: 17; v_gene: TRBV5-4; CDR3aa: CASSGGASDITYNEQFF; CDR3nt: TGTGCCAGCAGCGGGGGGGCTAGCGACATTACCTACAATGAGCAGTTCTTC
abundance: -; j_gene: TRBJ2-7; d_gene: -; len: 19; v_gene: TRBV7-2; CDR3aa: CASSLASGRAVGAGNEQYF; CDR3nt: TGTGCCAGCAGCTTAGCGTCAGGTCGTGCCGTCGGGGCGGGGAACGAGCAGTACTTC
abundance: -; j_gene: TRBJ2-7; d_gene: -; len: 13; v_gene: TRBV10-1; CDR3aa: CASSATELSLQYF; CDR3nt: TGCGCCAGCAGTGCGACAGAGTTGTCTTTGCAGTACTTC
abundance: -; j_gene: TRBJ2-3; d_gene: TRBD1; len: 16; v_gene: TRBV4-1; CDR3aa: CASSQDGRGLTNTQYF; CDR3nt: TGCGCCAGCAGCCAAGATGGCAGGGGGCTCACGAATACGCAGTATTTT
abundance: -; j_gene: TRBJ2-2; d_gene: TRBD1; len: 14; v_gene: TRBV6-6; CDR3aa: CASRPDRDHGELFF; CDR3nt: TGTGCCAGCAGACCCGACAGGGACCACGGGGAGCTGTTTTTT
abundance: -; j_gene: TRBJ1-5; d_gene: -; len: 15; v_gene: TRBV6-6; CDR3aa: CASSYSAGPGGSQHF; CDR3nt: TGTGCCAGCAGTTACTCGGCAGGCCCGGGGGGGTCCCAGCATTTT
abundance: -; j_gene: TRBJ1-1; d_gene: TRBD1; len: 16; v_gene: TRBV4-3; CDR3aa: CASSQFIQGKRTEAFF; CDR3nt: TGCGCCAGCAGCCAATTCATACAGGGGAAGCGCACTGAAGCTTTCTTT
abundance: -; j_gene: TRBJ1-1; d_gene: -; len: 13; v_gene: TRBV6-4; CDR3aa: CASSVEGGTEAFF; CDR3nt: TGTGCCAGCAGTGTGGAGGGTGGAACTGAAGCTTTCTTT
abundance: -; j_gene: TRBJ1-4; d_gene: -; len: 16; v_gene: TRBV7-8; CDR3aa: CASSLERGTTNEKLFF; CDR3nt: TGTGCCAGCAGCTTGGAACGAGGGACAACTAATGAAAAACTGTTTTTT
abundance: -; j_gene: TRBJ2-1; d_gene: TRBD2; len: 18; v_gene: TRBV2; CDR3aa: CAREGLAGSPSSYNEQFF; CDR3nt: TGTGCCAGGGAGGGACTAGCGGGGTCTCCGAGCTCCTACAATGAGCAGTTCTTC
abundance: -; j_gene: TRBJ2-7; d_gene: -; len: 14; v_gene: TRBV7-9; CDR3aa: CASSREGFSYEQYF; CDR3nt: TGTGCCAGCAGCCGCGAGGGATTCTCCTACGAGCAGTACTTC
abundance: -; j_gene: TRBJ1-1; d_gene: -; len: 14; v_gene: TRBV4-2; CDR3aa: CASSQGGQNTEAFF; CDR3nt: TGTGCCAGCAGCCAAGGGGGACAGAACACTGAAGCTTTCTTT